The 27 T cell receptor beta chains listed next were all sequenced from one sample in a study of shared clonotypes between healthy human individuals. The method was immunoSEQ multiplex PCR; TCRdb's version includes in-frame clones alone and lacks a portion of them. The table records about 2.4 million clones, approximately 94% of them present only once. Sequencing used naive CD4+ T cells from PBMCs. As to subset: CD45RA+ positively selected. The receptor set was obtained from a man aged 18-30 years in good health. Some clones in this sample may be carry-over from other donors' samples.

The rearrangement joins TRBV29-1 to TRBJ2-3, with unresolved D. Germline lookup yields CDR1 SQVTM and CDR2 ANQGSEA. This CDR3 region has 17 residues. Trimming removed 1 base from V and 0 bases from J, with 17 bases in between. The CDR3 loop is CSVEGVFATLSTDTQYF. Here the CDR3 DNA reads TGCAGCGTTGAAGGGGTTTTCGCGACACTAAGCACAGATACGCAGTATTTT.

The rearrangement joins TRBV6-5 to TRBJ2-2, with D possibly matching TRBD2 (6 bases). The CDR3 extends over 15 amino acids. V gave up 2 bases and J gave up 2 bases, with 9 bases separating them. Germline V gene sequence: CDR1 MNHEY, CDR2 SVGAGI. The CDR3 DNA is TGTGCCAGCAGTTACACCGGGAGAAACACCGGGGAGCTGTTTTTT. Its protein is CASSYTGRNTGELFF.

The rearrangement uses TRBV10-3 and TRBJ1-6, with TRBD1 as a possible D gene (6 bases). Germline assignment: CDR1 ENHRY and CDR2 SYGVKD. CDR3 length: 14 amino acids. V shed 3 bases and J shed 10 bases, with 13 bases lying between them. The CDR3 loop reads CAISDLGGGSPLHF. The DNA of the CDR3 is TGTGCCATCAGTGATCTGGGGGGCGGCTCACCCCTCCACTTT.

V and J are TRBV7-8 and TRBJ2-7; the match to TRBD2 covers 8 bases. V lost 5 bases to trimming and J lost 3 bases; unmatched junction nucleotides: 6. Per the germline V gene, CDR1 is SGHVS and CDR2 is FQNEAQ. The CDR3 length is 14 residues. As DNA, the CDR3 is TGTGCCAGCAGCCCCGGGAGGGATTACTACGAGCAGTACTTC. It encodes CASSPGRDYYEQYF.

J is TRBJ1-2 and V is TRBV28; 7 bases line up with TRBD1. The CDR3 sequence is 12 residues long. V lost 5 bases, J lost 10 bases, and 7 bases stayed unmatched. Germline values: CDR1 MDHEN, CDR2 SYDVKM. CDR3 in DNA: TGTGCCAGCAGTCCCCGACAGGGAGACTACACCTTC. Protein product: CASSPRQGDYTF.

The CDR3 region has the DNA TGTGCCAGCAAAGGGGGACAGGTTGTGAATCAGCCCCAGCATTTT. Amino acid sequence: CASKGGQVVNQPQHF. The V and J genes are TRBV2 and TRBJ1-5; TRBD1 agrees at 8 bases. The germline V gene encodes CDR1 SNHLY and CDR2 FYNNEI. Trimming took 7 bases from V and 4 from J; bases not matched to a gene: 9. The CDR3 has 15 residues.

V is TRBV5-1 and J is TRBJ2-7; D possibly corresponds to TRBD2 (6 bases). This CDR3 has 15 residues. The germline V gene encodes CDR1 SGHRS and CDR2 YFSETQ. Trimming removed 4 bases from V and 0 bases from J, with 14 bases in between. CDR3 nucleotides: TGCGCCAGCAGCCCCGGGAGTTCGAGCTCCTACGAGCAGTACTTC. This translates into CASSPGSSSSYEQYF.

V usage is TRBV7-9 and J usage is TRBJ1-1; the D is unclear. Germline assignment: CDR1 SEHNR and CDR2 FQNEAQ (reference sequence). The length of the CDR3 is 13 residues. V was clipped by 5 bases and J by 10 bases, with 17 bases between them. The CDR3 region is CASSQGSPGRAFF. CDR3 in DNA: TGTGCCAGCAGCCAAGGGTCGCCCGGGAGAGCTTTCTTT.

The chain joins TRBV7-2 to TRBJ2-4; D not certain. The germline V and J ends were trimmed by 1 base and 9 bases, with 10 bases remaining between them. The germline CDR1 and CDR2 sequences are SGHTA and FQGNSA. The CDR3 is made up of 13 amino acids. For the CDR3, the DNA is TGTGCCAGCAGCTTAGGCAGGTCCAGCATTCAGTACTTC. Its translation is CASSLGRSSIQYF.

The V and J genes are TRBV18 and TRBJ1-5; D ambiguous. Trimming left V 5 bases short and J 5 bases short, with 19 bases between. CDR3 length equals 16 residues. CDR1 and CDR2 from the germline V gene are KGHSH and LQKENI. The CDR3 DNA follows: TGTGCCAGCTCATCTCAAAGAAGCCCAGCGGATCAGCCCCAGCATTTT. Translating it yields CASSSQRSPADQPQHF.

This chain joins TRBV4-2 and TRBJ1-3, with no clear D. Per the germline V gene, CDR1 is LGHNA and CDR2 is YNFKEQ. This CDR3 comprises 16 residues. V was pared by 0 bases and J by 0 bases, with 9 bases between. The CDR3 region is CASSQDRRYSGNTIYF. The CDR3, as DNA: TGTGCCAGCAGCCAAGATCGCCGGTACTCTGGAAACACCATATATTTT.

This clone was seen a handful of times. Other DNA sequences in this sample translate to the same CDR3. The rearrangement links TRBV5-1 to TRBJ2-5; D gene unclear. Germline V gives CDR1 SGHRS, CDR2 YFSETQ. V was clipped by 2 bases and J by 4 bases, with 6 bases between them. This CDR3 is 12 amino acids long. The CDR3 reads CASSFPGETQYF. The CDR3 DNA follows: TGCGCCAGCAGCTTTCCGGGAGAGACCCAGTACTTC.

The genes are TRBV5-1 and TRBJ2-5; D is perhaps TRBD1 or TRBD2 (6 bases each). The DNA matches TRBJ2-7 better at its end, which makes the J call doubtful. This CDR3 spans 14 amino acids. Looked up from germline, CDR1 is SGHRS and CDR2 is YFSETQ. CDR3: CASSLAGGPYEQYF. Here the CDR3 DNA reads TGCGCCAGCAGCTTGGCTGGGGGGCCCTACGAGCAGTACTTC.

CDR3 in DNA: TGTGCCAGTAGTATAGTCGTGGGGGTGTCCTACGAGCAGTACTTC. Protein: CASSIVVGVSYEQYF. This chain uses TRBV19 with TRBJ2-7; D may correspond to TRBD1 or TRBD2 (5 bases each). This CDR3 is built from 15 residues. Trimming left V 1 base short and J 1 base short, with 11 bases between. Germline V lookup: CDR1 LNHDA, CDR2 SQIVND (reference sequence).

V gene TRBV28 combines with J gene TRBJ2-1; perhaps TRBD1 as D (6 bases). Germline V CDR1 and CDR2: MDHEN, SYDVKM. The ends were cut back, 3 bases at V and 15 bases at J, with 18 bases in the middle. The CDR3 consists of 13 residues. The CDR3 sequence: CASSFSPGQWLFF. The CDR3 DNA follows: TGTGCCAGCAGTTTTAGTCCGGGACAATGGCTGTTCTTC.

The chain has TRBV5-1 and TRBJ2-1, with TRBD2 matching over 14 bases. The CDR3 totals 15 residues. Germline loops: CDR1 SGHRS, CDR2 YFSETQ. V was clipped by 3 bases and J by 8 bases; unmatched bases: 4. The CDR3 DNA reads TGCGCCAGCAGCTCGGGACTAGCGGGAGTATATGAGCAGTTCTTC. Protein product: CASSSGLAGVYEQFF. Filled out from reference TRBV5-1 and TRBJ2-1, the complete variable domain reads KAGVTQTPRYLIKTRGQQVTLSCSPISGHRSVSWYQQTPGQGLQFLFEYFSETQRNKGNFPGRFSGRQFSNSRSEMNVSTLELGDSALYLCASSSGLAGVYEQFFGPGTRLTVL.

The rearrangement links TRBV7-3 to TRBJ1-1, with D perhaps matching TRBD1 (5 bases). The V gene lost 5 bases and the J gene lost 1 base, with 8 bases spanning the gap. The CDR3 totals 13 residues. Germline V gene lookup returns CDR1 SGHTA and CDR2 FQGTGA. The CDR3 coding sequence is TGTGCCAGCAGCATTACAGGGAACACTGAAGCTTTCTTT. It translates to CASSITGNTEAFF.

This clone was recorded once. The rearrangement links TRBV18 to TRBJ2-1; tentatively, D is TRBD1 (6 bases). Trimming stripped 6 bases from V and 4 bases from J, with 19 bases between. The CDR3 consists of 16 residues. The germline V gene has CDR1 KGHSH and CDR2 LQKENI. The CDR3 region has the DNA TGTGCCAGCTCCCTCAGACAGGTCCTATCTTACAATGAGCAGTTCTTC. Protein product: CASSLRQVLSYNEQFF.

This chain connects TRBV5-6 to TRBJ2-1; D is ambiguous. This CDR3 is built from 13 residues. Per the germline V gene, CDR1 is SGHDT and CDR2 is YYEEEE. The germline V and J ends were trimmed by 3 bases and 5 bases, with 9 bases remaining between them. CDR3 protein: CASSSQPNNEQFF. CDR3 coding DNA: TGTGCCAGCAGCTCCCAGCCTAACAATGAGCAGTTCTTC.

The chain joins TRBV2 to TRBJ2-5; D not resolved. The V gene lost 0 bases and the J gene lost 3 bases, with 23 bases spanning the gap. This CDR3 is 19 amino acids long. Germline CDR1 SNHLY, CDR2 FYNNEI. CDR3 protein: CASSEATFSRRQHEETQYF. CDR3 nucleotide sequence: TGTGCCAGCAGTGAAGCGACTTTCTCGCGGAGACAACACGAAGAGACCCAGTACTTC.

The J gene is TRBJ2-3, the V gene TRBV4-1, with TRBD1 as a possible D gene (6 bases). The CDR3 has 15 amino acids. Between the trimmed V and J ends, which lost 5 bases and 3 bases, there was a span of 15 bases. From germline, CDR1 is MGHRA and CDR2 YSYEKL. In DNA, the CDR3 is TGCGCCAGCAGCTCGCGGACAGTTGGAACAGATACGCAGTATTTT. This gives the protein CASSSRTVGTDTQYF.

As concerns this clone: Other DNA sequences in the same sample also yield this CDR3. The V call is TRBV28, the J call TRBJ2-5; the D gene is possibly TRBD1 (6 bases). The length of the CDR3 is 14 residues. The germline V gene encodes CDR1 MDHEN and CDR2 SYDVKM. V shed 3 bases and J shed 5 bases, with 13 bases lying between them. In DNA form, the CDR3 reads TGTGCCAGCAGTTTGGCAGGGGCCCAGGAGACCCAGTACTTC. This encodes CASSLAGAQETQYF.

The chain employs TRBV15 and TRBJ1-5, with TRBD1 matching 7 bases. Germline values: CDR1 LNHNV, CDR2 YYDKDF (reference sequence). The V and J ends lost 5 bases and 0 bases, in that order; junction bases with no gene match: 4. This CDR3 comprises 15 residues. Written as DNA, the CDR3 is TGTGCCACCAGCGCCTGGGACAGTAGCAATCAGCCCCAGCATTTT. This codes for CATSAWDSSNQPQHF.

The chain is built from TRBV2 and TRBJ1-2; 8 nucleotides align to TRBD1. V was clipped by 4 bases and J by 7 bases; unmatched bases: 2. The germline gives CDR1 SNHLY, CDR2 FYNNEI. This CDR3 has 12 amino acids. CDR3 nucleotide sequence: TGTGCCAGCAGTGCTACAGGGGGTGGCTACACCTTC. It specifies CASSATGGGYTF.

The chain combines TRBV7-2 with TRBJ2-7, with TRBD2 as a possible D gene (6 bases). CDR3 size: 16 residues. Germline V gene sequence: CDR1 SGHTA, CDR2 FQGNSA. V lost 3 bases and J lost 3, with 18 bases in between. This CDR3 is CASSFASRGAGYEQYF. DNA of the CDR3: TGTGCCAGCAGCTTCGCGTCCCGGGGAGCGGGCTACGAGCAGTACTTC.

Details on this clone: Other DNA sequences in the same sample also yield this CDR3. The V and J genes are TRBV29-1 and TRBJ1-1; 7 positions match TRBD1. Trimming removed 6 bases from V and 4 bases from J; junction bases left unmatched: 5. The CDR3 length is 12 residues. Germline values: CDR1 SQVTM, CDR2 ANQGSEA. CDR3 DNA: TGCAGCGTAGACAGGGTCGGCACTGAAGCTTTCTTT. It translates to CSVDRVGTEAFF.

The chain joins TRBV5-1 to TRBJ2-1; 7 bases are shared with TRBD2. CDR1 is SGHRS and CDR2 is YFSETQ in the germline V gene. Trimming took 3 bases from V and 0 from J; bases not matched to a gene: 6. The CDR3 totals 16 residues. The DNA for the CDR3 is TGCGCCAGCAGCTGGGGGGGAGCGGCCTCCTACAATGAGCAGTTCTTC. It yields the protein CASSWGGAASYNEQFF.